Presented here are 7 T cell receptor beta chains from one specimen sequenced in a study of blood T cell repertoires in COVID-19. Assay used: immunoSEQ multiplex PCR; TCRdb lists only in-frame clones, some missing. The table has under 200,000 clones, 75% to 85% seen once. The specimen was peripheral blood. The receptors originated from a woman aged 55-69 years with COVID-19, enrolled during active disease.

A note on this clone: The sample holds other DNA sequences that translate to the same CDR3. V is TRBV5-1 and J is TRBJ1-3; the D gene is possibly TRBD1 (5 bases). This CDR3 contains 16 residues. CDR1 is SGHRS, CDR2 YFSETQ, per germline. V was trimmed by 0 bases and J by 1 base, leaving 11 bases between them. The CDR3, as DNA: TGCGCCAGCAGCTTGGGGCCCGGGGGGTCTGGAAACACCATATATTTT. It yields the protein CASSLGPGGSGNTIYF.

V is TRBV6-5 and J is TRBJ1-6; TRBD1 aligns across 9 bases. The V gene end was trimmed by 8 bases and the J gene end by 6 bases; junction bases not matched to a gene: 8. The CDR3 is 15 residues long. Germline assignment: CDR1 MNHEY and CDR2 SVGAGI. The CDR3 loop is CASGYPGQGNSPLHF. CDR3 bases: TGTGCCAGCGGGTACCCGGGACAGGGTAATTCACCCCTCCACTTT.

Here the CDR3 DNA reads TGTGCCATCAGCCGGGACTACAATGAGCAGTTCTTC. Translation: CAISRDYNEQFF. The chain joins TRBV10-3 to TRBJ2-1; a weak D match, TRBD2 (5 bases). V was clipped by 6 bases and J by 3 bases, with 6 bases between them. The CDR3 is made up of 12 amino acids. Germline V gene lookup returns CDR1 ENHRY and CDR2 SYGVKD.

The rearrangement uses TRBV6-5 and TRBJ1-2; perhaps TRBD1 as D (5 bases). Trimming left V 8 bases short and J 5 bases short, with 21 bases between. The CDR3 runs to 15 residues. The V gene's germline CDR1 is MNHEY and CDR2 SVGAGI. The CDR3 region has the DNA TGTGCCAGCTTTACGGTGGGCAGGGAATCGTATGGCTACACCTTC. Translating gives CASFTVGRESYGYTF.

The chain carries TRBV28 and TRBJ2-1, with D perhaps TRBD2 (7 bases). CDR1 MDHEN and CDR2 SYDVKM come from the germline V gene. Between the trimmed V and J ends, which lost 5 bases and 4 bases, there was a span of 18 bases. The CDR3 sequence is 16 residues long. In nucleotides, the CDR3 is TGTGCCAGCAGTCCAAATCGGGGGGCGGGTTACAATGAGCAGTTCTTC. Protein sequence: CASSPNRGAGYNEQFF.

Concerning this clone: One end of the junction varies from germline; a read error may be responsible. For the CDR3, the DNA is TGTGCCAGCAGCCCCAATGGGAGGGCCTCCCACGAGCAGTACTTC. Residues: CASSPNGRASHEQYF. The chain recombines TRBV5-4 with TRBJ2-7; TRBD2 agrees at 7 bases. The germline CDR1 and CDR2 sequences are SGHNT and YYREEE (reference sequence). CDR3 length: 15 residues.

This clone appeared once. The V and J genes are TRBV6-4 and TRBJ2-1; 7 bases map to TRBD2. V gave up 2 bases and J gave up 10 bases; unmatched junction bases: 8. Germline values: CDR1 MRHNA, CDR2 SNTAGT. This CDR3 has 14 residues. DNA of the CDR3: TGTGCCAGCAGTGACAGCGGGACCCAGGTGGAGCAGTTCTTC. It translates to CASSDSGTQVEQFF.